This TCR beta chain was recovered during a study of cytomegalovirus exposure and HLA in healthy donors. CDR3 length: 15 amino acids. V lost 6 bases to trimming and J lost 6 bases; unmatched junction nucleotides: 8. Germline V gene lookup returns CDR1 SGHDT and CDR2 YYEEEE. The PCR ran on 60 Vbeta and 13 Jbeta primers. Profiled with immunoSEQ multiplex PCR; TCRdb holds only in-frame clones, not every one. The table records some 220,000 clones, around four fifths of them present only once. The chain has TRBV5-6 and TRBJ2-1; 11 nucleotides agree with TRBD2. The sequenced sample was PBMCs. This sequence was found in a boy aged 5-17 years in good health and CMV-seronegative. CDR3 protein: CASTVLAGVRNEQFF. DNA of the CDR3: TGTGCCAGCACCGTACTAGCGGGAGTACGCAATGAGCAGTTCTTC.